This T cell receptor (beta chain) was identified in a study of OX40 agonist ivuxolimab in advanced cancers. Study information: Of mixed ages from roughly 23 to 80 and averaging around 60 years, the group was almost 85% male. Past anti-PD-1, anti-PD-L1 or anti-CTLA-4 therapy was accepted, and around 40% had received some. Study-wide results and limits: The mean number of expanded clones was higher in CD8+ T cells than in CD4+. Nonresponders included some who also had low normalized T-cell clonal expansion.

Clones were sequenced by immunoSEQ multiplex PCR, and TCRdb holds only the in-frame ones, with some missing. The sample carries about 34,000 clones, approximately 80% recorded once. Germline V gene lookup returns CDR1 LNHNV and CDR2 YYDKDF (reference sequence). Deletions cut 3 bases from V and 0 bases from J, with 12 bases between. CDR3 size: 16 residues. As concerns this clone: Its specificity is not known.

The starting material was CD4+ or CD8+ T cells sorted from blood, obtained in a trial of the OX40 agonist ivuxolimab. The TCR originated in an adult with an advanced solid tumor such as melanoma, head and neck, liver or kidney cancer. This rearrangement joins TRBV15 to TRBJ2-1, with a tentative D call TRBD1 (6 bases). CDR3 DNA: TGTGCCACCAGCAGGAAGACAGGAAGCTCCTACAATGAGCAGTTCTTC. Amino acids: CATSRKTGSSYNEQFF.